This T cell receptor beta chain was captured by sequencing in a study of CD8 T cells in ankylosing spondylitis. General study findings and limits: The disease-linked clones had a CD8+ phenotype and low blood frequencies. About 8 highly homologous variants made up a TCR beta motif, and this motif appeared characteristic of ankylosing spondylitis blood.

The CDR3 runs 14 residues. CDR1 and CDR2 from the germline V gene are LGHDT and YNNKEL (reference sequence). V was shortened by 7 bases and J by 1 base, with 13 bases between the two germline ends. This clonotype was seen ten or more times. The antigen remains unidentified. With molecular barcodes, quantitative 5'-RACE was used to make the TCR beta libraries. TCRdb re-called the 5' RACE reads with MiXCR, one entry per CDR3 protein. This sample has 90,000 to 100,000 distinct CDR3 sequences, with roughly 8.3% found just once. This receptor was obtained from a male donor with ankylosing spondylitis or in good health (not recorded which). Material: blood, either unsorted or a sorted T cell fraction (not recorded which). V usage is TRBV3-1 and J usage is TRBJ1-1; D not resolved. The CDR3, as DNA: TGTGCCAGCATCAAAGGAGGACCGAACACTGAAGCTTTCTTT. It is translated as CASIKGGPNTEAFF. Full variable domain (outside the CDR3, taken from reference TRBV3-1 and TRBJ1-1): DTAVSQTPKYLVTQMGNDKSIKCEQNLGHDTMYWYKQDSKKFLKIMFSYNNKELIINETVPNRFSPKSPDKAHLNLHINSLELGDSAVYFCASIKGGPNTEAFFGQGTRLTVV.